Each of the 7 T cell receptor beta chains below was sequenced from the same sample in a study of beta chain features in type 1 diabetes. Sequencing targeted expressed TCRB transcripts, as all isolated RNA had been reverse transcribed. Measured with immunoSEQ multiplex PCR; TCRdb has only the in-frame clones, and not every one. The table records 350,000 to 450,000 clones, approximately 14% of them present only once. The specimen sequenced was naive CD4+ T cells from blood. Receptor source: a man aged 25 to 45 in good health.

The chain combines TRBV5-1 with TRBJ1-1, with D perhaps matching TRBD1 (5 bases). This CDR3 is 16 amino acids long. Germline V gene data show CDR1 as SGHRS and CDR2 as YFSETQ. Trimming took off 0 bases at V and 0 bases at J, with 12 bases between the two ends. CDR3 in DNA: TGCGCCAGCAGCTTGGGGGCTTCAGGGTTGAACACTGAAGCTTTCTTT. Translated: CASSLGASGLNTEAFF.

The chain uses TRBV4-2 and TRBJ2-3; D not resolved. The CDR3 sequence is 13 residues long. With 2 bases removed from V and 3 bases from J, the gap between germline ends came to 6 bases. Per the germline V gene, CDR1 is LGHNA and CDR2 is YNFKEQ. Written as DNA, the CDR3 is TGTGCCAGCAGCCAACAGCTGACAGATACGCAGTATTTT. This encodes CASSQQLTDTQYF.

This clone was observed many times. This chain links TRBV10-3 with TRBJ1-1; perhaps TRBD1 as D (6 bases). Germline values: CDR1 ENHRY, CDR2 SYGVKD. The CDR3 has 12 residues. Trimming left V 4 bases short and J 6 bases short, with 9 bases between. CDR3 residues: CAISGPGAEAFF. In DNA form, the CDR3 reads TGTGCCATCAGTGGCCCAGGGGCTGAAGCTTTCTTT.

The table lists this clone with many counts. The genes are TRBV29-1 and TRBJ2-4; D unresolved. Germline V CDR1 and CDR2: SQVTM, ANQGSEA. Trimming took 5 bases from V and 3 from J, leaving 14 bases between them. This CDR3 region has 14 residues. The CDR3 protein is CSVRRKNVKNIQYF. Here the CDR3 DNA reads TGCAGCGTTCGGCGAAAGAACGTCAAAAACATTCAGTACTTC.

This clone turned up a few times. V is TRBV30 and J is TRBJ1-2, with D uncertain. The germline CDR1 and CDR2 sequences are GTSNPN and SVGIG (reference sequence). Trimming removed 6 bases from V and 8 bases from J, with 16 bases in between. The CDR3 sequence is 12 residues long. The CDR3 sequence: CACNPMIGGYTF. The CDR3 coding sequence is TGTGCCTGCAACCCAATGATCGGAGGCTACACCTTC.

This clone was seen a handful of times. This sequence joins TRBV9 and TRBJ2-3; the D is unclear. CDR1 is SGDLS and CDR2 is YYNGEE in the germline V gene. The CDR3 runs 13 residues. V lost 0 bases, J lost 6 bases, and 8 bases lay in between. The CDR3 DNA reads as TGTGCCAGCAGCGTAGGCAATCGGGATACGCAGTATTTT. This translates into CASSVGNRDTQYF.

The CDR3 DNA is TGTGCCATCAGTGTGGGGGTCCAGAACACTGAAGCTTTCTTT. Translation: CAISVGVQNTEAFF. The V call is TRBV10-3, the J call TRBJ1-1; tentative D call: TRBD1 (5 bases). The V end was cut by 4 bases, the J end by 1 base, with 10 bases between. Germline assignment: CDR1 ENHRY and CDR2 SYGVKD. The CDR3 length is 14 residues.